This entry lists 21 T cell receptor beta chains sequenced from one sample in a study of T-cell memory formation after mild COVID-19. MiXCR, applied by TCRdb to the 5' RACE reads, yields one record per CDR3 protein. This table holds some 200,000 distinct CDR3 sequences, about a fifth found once. Sequencing used PBMCs or a T cell subset sorted from them (not recorded which). These TCRs come from an adult woman who had mild COVID-19 (a few samples of this study predate the infection). Cell type and time point are not known.

This sequence joins TRBV6-5 and TRBJ2-1; 9 bases are a match to TRBD1. V lost 5 bases and J lost 7; bases outside the gene matches: 9. Germline V lookup: CDR1 MNHEY, CDR2 SVGAGI. This CDR3 is 15 amino acids long. CDR3 protein: CASSLSGQGENEQFF. The CDR3 DNA reads TGTGCCAGCAGTCTTTCGGGACAGGGAGAGAATGAGCAGTTCTTC.

The genes are TRBV18 and TRBJ2-7; perhaps TRBD2 as D (6 bases). The CDR3 consists of 14 residues. CDR1 and CDR2 from the germline V gene are KGHSH and LQKENI. Deletions cut 2 bases from V and 2 bases from J, with 10 bases between. The CDR3 sequence is CASSPNSGTYEQYF. The DNA of the CDR3 is TGTGCCAGCTCACCAAATAGCGGCACCTACGAGCAGTACTTC.

This clonotype came up a few times. The chain has TRBV12-3 or TRBV12-4 and TRBJ2-2; 15 bases are a match to TRBD2. V was pared by 3 bases and J by 4 bases, with 6 bases of the junction left unmatched. The CDR3 is 18 residues long. CDR3 in amino acids: CASSFLGLAGGVTGELFF. CDR3 bases: TGTGCCAGCAGTTTCCTAGGACTAGCGGGGGGGGTCACCGGGGAGCTGTTTTTT.

V and J are TRBV6-5 and TRBJ1-6; 9 bases fit TRBD1. The CDR3 runs to 15 residues. CDR1 is MNHEY, CDR2 SVGAGI, per germline. The V and J ends lost 4 bases and 8 bases, in that order; junction bases with no gene match: 6. CDR3 DNA sequence: TGTGCCAGCAGTTTTCGGGGACAGGGCGATTCACCCCTCCACTTT. It encodes CASSFRGQGDSPLHF.

There are a few counts of this clonotype. This chain links TRBV7-9 with TRBJ2-1, with 10 bases fitting TRBD2. This CDR3 region has 14 residues. CDR1 and CDR2 from the germline V gene are SEHNR and FQNEAQ (reference sequence). Trimming removed 10 bases from V and 3 bases from J; junction bases left unmatched: 6. The CDR3 region has the DNA TGTGCCACTATCATAGCGGGGGGCTACAATGAGCAGTTCTTC. It is translated as CATIIAGGYNEQFF.

This chain uses TRBV7-8 with TRBJ2-5; no definite D call. The V gene lost 0 bases and the J gene lost 2 bases, with 10 bases spanning the gap. The CDR3 is 15 amino acids. Per the germline V gene, CDR1 is SGHVS and CDR2 is FQNEAQ. The CDR3 is CASSLAQAAQETQYF. In DNA form, the CDR3 reads TGTGCCAGCAGCTTAGCGCAGGCAGCTCAAGAGACCCAGTACTTC.

This clonotype was counted between two and nine times. The chain uses TRBV10-3 and TRBJ1-1, with D perhaps TRBD1 (5 bases). The CDR3 is 15 amino acids. V lost 5 bases to trimming and J lost 2 bases, with 15 bases between them. The germline CDR1 and CDR2 sequences are ENHRY and SYGVKD. In DNA, the CDR3 is TGTGCCATCAGTTGGACACCGGCAGCTAACACTGAAGCTTTCTTT. Encoded protein: CAISWTPAANTEAFF.

The chain has TRBV7-8 and TRBJ2-3; 8 nucleotides match TRBD2. J lost 6 bases, V lost 3 bases, and 8 bases had no gene match. CDR1 and CDR2 from the germline V gene are SGHVS and FQNEAQ. The CDR3 is made up of 15 amino acids. CDR3 DNA: TGTGCCAGCAGCTTTTTAGCGGGGTGGGGGGATACGCAGTATTTT. It codes for CASSFLAGWGDTQYF.

This chain links TRBV7-9 with TRBJ1-2; 7 bases are a match to TRBD1. The germline gives CDR1 SEHNR, CDR2 FQNEAQ (reference sequence). The CDR3 totals 15 residues. V was pared by 3 bases and J by 5 bases, with 9 bases of the junction left unmatched. The CDR3 is CASSFFGTDAYGYTF. The CDR3 nucleotides are TGTGCCAGCAGCTTTTTCGGGACAGATGCATATGGCTACACCTTC.

This clonotype came up many times. CDR3 sequence reads: CATSSSSYNEQFF. The CDR3 DNA follows: TGTGCCACCAGTTCTAGCTCCTACAATGAGCAGTTCTTC. The chain is built from TRBV24-1 and TRBJ2-1; D unclear. Germline V CDR1 and CDR2: KGHDR, SFDVKD. The ends were cut back, 6 bases at V and 0 bases at J, with 5 bases in the middle. The CDR3 is made up of 13 amino acids.

The chain employs TRBV12-3 or TRBV12-4 and TRBJ1-5; unclear D gene. The CDR3 has 13 residues. V lost 1 base and J lost 4, with 5 bases in between. CDR3 nucleotide sequence: TGTGCCAGCAGTTTAGGAGTGAATCAGCCCCAGCATTTT. Translated, it gives CASSLGVNQPQHF.

The rearrangement uses TRBV24-1 and TRBJ1-2; D unclear. This CDR3 region has 12 residues. Trimming left V 6 bases short and J 3 bases short, with 7 bases between. Germline V gene data show CDR1 as KGHDR and CDR2 as SFDVKD. The DNA for the CDR3 is TGTGCCACCAGTACGCACTACTATGGCTACACCTTC. It encodes CATSTHYYGYTF.

The gene calls are TRBV25-1 and TRBJ1-3; D possibly corresponds to TRBD1 (6 bases). CDR3 length: 16 residues. Per the germline V gene, CDR1 is MGHDK and CDR2 is SYGVNS. V was shortened by 6 bases and J by 0 bases, with 15 bases between the two germline ends. The CDR3 sequence is CASSDNRAYSGNTIYF. The CDR3 region has the DNA TGTGCCAGCAGCGACAACAGGGCCTACTCTGGAAACACCATATATTTT.

A word on this clonotype: At one end, the junction sequence differs from germline, possibly due to a read error. The chain is built from TRBV7-9 and TRBJ2-2; D is undetermined. The CDR3 has 14 amino acids. CDR1 is SEHNR and CDR2 is FQNEAQ in the germline V gene (reference sequence). The CDR3 DNA reads as TGTGCCAGAAGCTTCCGTGAAAACACCGGGGAGCTGTTTTTT. It yields the protein CARSFRENTGELFF.

J is TRBJ1-1 and V is TRBV7-9; perhaps TRBD1 as D (6 bases). Per germline, CDR1 SEHNR and CDR2 FQNEAQ (reference sequence). This CDR3 has 15 residues. V was pared by 6 bases and J by 8 bases, with 22 bases between. The CDR3 loop is CASSYPSGAGEEAFF. The CDR3 bases are TGTGCCAGCAGTTATCCCTCGGGGGCAGGGGAAGAAGCTTTCTTT.

The V call is TRBV3-1, the J call TRBJ2-5, with 14 nucleotides matching TRBD2. The germline V gene encodes CDR1 LGHDT and CDR2 YNNKEL (reference sequence). The CDR3 contains 18 residues. Losses at the gene ends were 4 bases for V and 5 bases for J; bases not matched to a gene: 12. This CDR3 reads CASSLGTSGGWAVETQYF. The CDR3, as DNA: TGTGCCAGCAGCCTAGGGACTAGCGGGGGATGGGCGGTGGAGACCCAGTACTTC.

This clonotype was seen more than once but under ten times. This chain connects TRBV5-1 to TRBJ1-4; a possible D gene is TRBD1 (6 bases). With 0 bases removed from V and 6 bases from J, the gap between germline ends came to 12 bases. The CDR3 length is 15 residues. CDR1 is SGHRS and CDR2 is YFSETQ in the germline V gene. The CDR3 sequence is CASSLGSAGDEKLFF. CDR3 nucleotide sequence: TGCGCCAGCAGCTTGGGGTCGGCAGGGGATGAAAAACTGTTTTTT. Full variable domain (missing parts from reference TRBV5-1 and TRBJ1-4): KAGVTQTPRYLIKTRGQQVTLSCSPISGHRSVSWYQQTPGQGLQFLFEYFSETQRNKGNFPGRFSGRQFSNSRSEMNVSTLELGDSALYLCASSLGSAGDEKLFFGSGTQLSVL.

The V and J genes are TRBV5-1 and TRBJ2-7; D possibly uses TRBD1 or TRBD2 (5 bases each). Per the germline V gene, CDR1 is SGHRS and CDR2 is YFSETQ. V shed 2 bases and J shed 0 bases, with 9 bases lying between them. The CDR3 loop spans 14 amino acids. The CDR3, as DNA: TGCGCCAGCAGCTTTGGGACGGACTCCTACGAGCAGTACTTC. This sequence encodes CASSFGTDSYEQYF.

This clonotype has a handful of counts. The chain uses TRBV12-3 or TRBV12-4 and TRBJ2-3; no firm D call. This CDR3 spans 14 amino acids. Trimming took off 6 bases at V and 0 bases at J, with 10 bases between the two ends. The chain's CDR3 is CASSYDLSTDTQYF. The CDR3 nucleotides read TGTGCCAGCAGCTACGACTTAAGCACAGATACGCAGTATTTT.

This clonotype was found many times. The CDR3 coding sequence is TGCGCCAGCAGCCAAGAACCGGGACAGAGTTACGAGCAGTACTTC. Protein: CASSQEPGQSYEQYF. The genes are TRBV5-1 and TRBJ2-7; 7 nucleotides agree with TRBD1. The length of the CDR3 is 15 residues. J was trimmed by 4 bases and V by 4 bases; bases with no gene match: 11. Germline values: CDR1 SGHRS, CDR2 YFSETQ.

The genes are TRBV2 and TRBJ1-1, with D perhaps TRBD1 (6 bases). The CDR3 has 13 amino acids. V was pared by 7 bases and J by 1 base, with 10 bases between. Germline V CDR1 and CDR2: SNHLY, FYNNEI. The chain's CDR3 is CASTGAANTEAFF. DNA of the CDR3: TGTGCCAGCACGGGGGCAGCGAACACTGAAGCTTTCTTT. The variable domain in full, with the rest retrieved from reference TRBV2 and TRBJ1-1, is EPEVTQTPSHQVTQMGQEVILRCVPISNHLYFYWYRQILGQKVEFLVSFYNNEISEKSEIFDDQFSVERPDGSNFTLKIRSTKLEDSAMYFCASTGAANTEAFFGQGTRLTVV.